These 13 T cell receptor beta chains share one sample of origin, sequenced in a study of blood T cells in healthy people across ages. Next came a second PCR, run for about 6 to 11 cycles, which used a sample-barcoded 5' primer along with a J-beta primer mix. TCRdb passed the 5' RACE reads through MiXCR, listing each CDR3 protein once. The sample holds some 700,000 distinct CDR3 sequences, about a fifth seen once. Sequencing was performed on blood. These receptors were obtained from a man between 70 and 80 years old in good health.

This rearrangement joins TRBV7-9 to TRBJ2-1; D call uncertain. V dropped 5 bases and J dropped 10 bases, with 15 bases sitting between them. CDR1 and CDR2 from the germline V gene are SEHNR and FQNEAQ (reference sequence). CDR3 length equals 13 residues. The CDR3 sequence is CASSINRLQEQFF. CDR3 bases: TGTGCCAGCAGCATTAATAGGCTTCAGGAGCAGTTCTTC. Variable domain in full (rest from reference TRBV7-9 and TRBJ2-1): DTGVSQNPRHKITKRGQNVTFRCDPISEHNRLYWYRQTLGQGPEFLTYFQNEAQLEKSRLLSDRFSAERPKGSFSTLEIQRTEQGDSAMYLCASSINRLQEQFFGPGTRLTVL.

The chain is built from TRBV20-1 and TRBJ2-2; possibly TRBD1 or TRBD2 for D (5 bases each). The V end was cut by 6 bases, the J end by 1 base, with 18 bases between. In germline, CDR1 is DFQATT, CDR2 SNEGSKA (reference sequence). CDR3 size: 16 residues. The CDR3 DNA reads TGCAGTGCCCTATCCGGGGCGCGGTTGAACACCGGGGAGCTGTTTTTT. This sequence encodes CSALSGARLNTGELFF.

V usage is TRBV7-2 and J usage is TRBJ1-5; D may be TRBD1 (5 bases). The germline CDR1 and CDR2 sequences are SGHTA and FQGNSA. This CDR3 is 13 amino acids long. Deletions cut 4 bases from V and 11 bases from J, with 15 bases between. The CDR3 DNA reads TGTGCCAGCAGCTCCCGGGACCCCTTCGCCCAGCATTTT. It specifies CASSSRDPFAQHF.

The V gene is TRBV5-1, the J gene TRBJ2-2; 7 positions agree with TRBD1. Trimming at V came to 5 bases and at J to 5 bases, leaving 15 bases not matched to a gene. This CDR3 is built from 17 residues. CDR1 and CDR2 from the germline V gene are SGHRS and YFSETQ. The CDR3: CASRTDRIRDLTGELFF. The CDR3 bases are TGCGCCAGCAGGACGGACAGGATCAGGGACCTTACCGGGGAGCTGTTTTTT.

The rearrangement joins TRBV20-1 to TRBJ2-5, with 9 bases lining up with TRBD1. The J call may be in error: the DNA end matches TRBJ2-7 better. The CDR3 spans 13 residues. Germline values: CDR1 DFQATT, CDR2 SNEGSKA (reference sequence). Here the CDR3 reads CSGPGQGTYEQYF. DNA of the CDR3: TGCAGTGGTCCGGGACAGGGCACCTACGAGCAGTACTTC.

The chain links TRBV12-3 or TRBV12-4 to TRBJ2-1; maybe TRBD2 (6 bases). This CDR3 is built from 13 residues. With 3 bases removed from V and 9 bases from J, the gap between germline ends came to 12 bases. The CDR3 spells CASSFVEGGEQFF. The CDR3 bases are TGTGCCAGCAGTTTTGTAGAGGGAGGTGAGCAGTTCTTC.

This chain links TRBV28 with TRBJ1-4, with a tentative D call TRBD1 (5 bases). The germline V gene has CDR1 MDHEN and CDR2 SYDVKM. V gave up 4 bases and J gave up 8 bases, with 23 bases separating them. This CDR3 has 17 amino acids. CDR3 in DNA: TGTGCCAGCAGTTCCCTCAGACGGGAAGGGGTAGAGGAAAAACTGTTTTTT. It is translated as CASSSLRREGVEEKLFF.

CDR3 bases: TGTGCCAGCAGTTACCGCCCGGGACAGGGGACCCCTGAAGCTTTCTTT. It yields the protein CASSYRPGQGTPEAFF. The chain is built from TRBV12-3 or TRBV12-4 and TRBJ1-1; 10 positions agree with TRBD1. Germline trimming cut 4 bases from V and 6 bases from J; bases unmatched to any gene: 11. The CDR3 runs to 16 residues.

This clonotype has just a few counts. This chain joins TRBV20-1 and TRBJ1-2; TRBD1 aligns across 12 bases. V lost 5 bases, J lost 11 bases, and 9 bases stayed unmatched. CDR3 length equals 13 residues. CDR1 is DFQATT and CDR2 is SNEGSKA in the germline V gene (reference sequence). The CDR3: CSASLGQGAPYTF. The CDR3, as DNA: TGCAGTGCTTCCTTGGGACAGGGGGCGCCTTACACCTTC.

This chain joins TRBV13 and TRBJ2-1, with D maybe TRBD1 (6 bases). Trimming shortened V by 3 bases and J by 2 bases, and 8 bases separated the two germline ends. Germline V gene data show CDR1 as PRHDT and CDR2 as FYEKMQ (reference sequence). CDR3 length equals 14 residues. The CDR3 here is CASSFRGAYNEQFF. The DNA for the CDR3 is TGTGCCAGCAGCTTCAGGGGCGCCTACAATGAGCAGTTCTTC. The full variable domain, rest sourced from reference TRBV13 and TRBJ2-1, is AAGVIQSPRHLIKEKRETATLKCYPIPRHDTVYWYQQGPGQDPQFLISFYEKMQSDKGSIPDRFSAQQFSDYHSELNMSSLELGDSALYFCASSFRGAYNEQFFGPGTRLTVL.

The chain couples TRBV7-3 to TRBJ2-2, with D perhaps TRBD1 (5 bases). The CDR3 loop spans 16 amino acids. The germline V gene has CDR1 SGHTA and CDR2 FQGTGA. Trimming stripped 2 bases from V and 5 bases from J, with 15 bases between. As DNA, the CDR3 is TGTGCCAGCAGCTTATATGAAGGGGTTCGAACCGGGGAGCTGTTTTTT. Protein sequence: CASSLYEGVRTGELFF.

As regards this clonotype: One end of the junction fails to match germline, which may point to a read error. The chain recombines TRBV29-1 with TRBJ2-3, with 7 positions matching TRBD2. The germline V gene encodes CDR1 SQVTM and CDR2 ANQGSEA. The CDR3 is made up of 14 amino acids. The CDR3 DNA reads TGCAGCGTTGCCGTTTGGGCAGGGAGGGAGACCCAGTACTTT. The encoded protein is CSVAVWAGRETQYF.

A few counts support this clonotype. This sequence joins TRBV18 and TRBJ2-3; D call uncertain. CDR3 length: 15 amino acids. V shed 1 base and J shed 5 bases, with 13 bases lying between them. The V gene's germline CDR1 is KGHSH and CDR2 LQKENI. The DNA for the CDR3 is TGTGCCAGCTCACCACTTCTCGAAGGTAGAGATACGCAGTATTTT. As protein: CASSPLLEGRDTQYF.